This is a list of T cell receptor beta chains from one sample in a study of blood T cell repertoires in COVID-19. Here immunoSEQ multiplex PCR was the method, and the copy in TCRdb shows in-frame clones only, minus some. The sample holds 90,000 to 120,000 clones; roughly nine tenths are singletons and the top ten take about a third. Sequenced sample: peripheral blood. The source of these receptors is a woman at least 80 years old with acute or convalescent COVID-19. Both conserved end residues are part of each CDR3. The D gene is left open where the match is weak. Some rows have no size entry. The others give once, few or many, or a class for an expanded clone.

DNA: TGCGCCAGCAGTAATCAGGGGATAGGGAACACTGAAGCTTTCTTT
CDR3: CASSNQGIGNTEAFF
D: .
length: 15
V: TRBV10-2
size: once
J: TRBJ1-1

DNA: TGTGCCAGCAGTTACGGGGCCACGGAGACCCAGTACTTC
CDR3: CASSYGATETQYF
D: .
length: 13
V: TRBV6-6
size: .
J: TRBJ2-5

DNA: TGTGCCAGCAGCGGGACTAGCGGGGGGAGCTCCTACAATGAGCAGTTCTTC
CDR3: CASSGTSGGSSYNEQFF
D: TRBD2
length: 17
V: TRBV9
size: .
J: TRBJ2-1

DNA: TGCGCCAGCAGCTTCGGGACTTCGAGCTCCTACGAGCAGTACTTC
CDR3: CASSFGTSSSYEQYF
D: .
length: 15
V: TRBV5-1
size: .
J: TRBJ2-7

DNA: TGTGCCAGCAGCCCCCACAGGGAAACGGGGGAGCTGTTTTTT
CDR3: CASSPHRETGELFF
D: .
length: 14
V: TRBV7-6
size: .
J: TRBJ2-2

DNA: TGCGCCAGCAGCCATCTCGTGGGGGCGGAAGGAAACACCATATATTTT
CDR3: CASSHLVGAEGNTIYF
D: .
length: 16
V: TRBV4-1
size: .
J: TRBJ1-3

DNA: TGTGCCAGTAAAAAATATACGCAGTATTTT
CDR3: CASKKYTQYF
D: .
length: 10
V: TRBV28
size: .
J: TRBJ2-3

DNA: TGCGCCACTCGGTGGGCAGGAGGTATATATTTT
CDR3: CATRWAGGIYF
D: .
length: 11
V: TRBV10-2
size: .
J: TRBJ1-3

DNA: TGTGCCACCAGTGACTCGGGGGAGGCCAAAAACATTCAGTACTTC
CDR3: CATSDSGEAKNIQYF
D: .
length: 15
V: TRBV24-1
size: .
J: TRBJ2-4

DNA: TGTGCCACCCAGACAGGGGGCACTGAAGCTTTCTTT
CDR3: CATQTGGTEAFF
D: TRBD1
length: 12
V: TRBV2
size: .
J: TRBJ1-1

DNA: TGTGCCAGCAGCGGACCCCCCGGTATTCAGGGAGAGACCCAGTACTTC
CDR3: CASSGPPGIQGETQYF
D: .
length: 16
V: TRBV25-1
size: .
J: TRBJ2-5

DNA: TGTGCCAGCAGCCCCGGTTTCAATGAGCAGTTCTTC
CDR3: CASSPGFNEQFF
D: .
length: 12
V: TRBV14
size: .
J: TRBJ2-1

DNA: TGTGCCAGCAGTACTCCGAGACTGATTAACACTGAAGCTTTCTTT
CDR3: CASSTPRLINTEAFF
D: .
length: 15
V: TRBV6-2/TRBV6-3
size: .
J: TRBJ1-1

DNA: TGTGCCAGTAGTACCTTAGGACTAGCGGGGGGCTGGACTAGCACAGATACGCAGTATTTT
CDR3: CASSTLGLAGGWTSTDTQYF
D: TRBD2
length: 20
V: TRBV19
size: .
J: TRBJ2-3

DNA: TGCGCCAGCAGCTTGGTAGGGGTAGAGGCCGGGGAGCTGTTTTTT
CDR3: CASSLVGVEAGELFF
D: .
length: 15
V: TRBV5-1
size: few
J: TRBJ2-2

DNA: TGTGCCAGCAGTACCGGGACAAACCAAGAGACCCAGTACTTC
CDR3: CASSTGTNQETQYF
D: .
length: 14
V: TRBV7-9
size: .
J: TRBJ2-5

DNA: TGTGCCAGCAGTCGCCGGGAGGGTGAAAAACTGTTTTTT
CDR3: CASSRREGEKLFF
D: .
length: 13
V: TRBV28
size: .
J: TRBJ1-4

DNA: TGTGCCAGTAGTATTGCTAGCGGGGGCCCGACACCCACCGGGGAGCTGTTTTTT
CDR3: CASSIASGGPTPTGELFF
D: TRBD2
length: 18
V: TRBV19
size: .
J: TRBJ2-2

DNA: TGTGCCAGCATGGGCCGCCCGATTCAAGAGACCCAGTACTTC
CDR3: CASMGRPIQETQYF
D: .
length: 14
V: TRBV28
size: .
J: TRBJ2-5

DNA: TGTGCCAGCCCCCCGGGGGGGACAGAAATAGCTCCTAACTATGGCTACACCTTC
CDR3: CASPPGGTEIAPNYGYTF
D: TRBD1
length: 18
V: TRBV27
size: .
J: TRBJ1-2

DNA: TGCGCCAGCCGGGAGAATCTATATGGGGAGCGGAACTATGGCTACACCTTC
CDR3: CASRENLYGERNYGYTF
D: .
length: 17
V: TRBV4-3
size: few
J: TRBJ1-2

DNA: TGTGCCACCAGCCCTCATGGGGCAGGGCAAGAGACCCAGTACTTC
CDR3: CATSPHGAGQETQYF
D: .
length: 15
V: TRBV15
size: .
J: TRBJ2-5

DNA: TGTGCCACCAGTGACGGAGGACAGGGTGGGGATACGCAGTATTTT
CDR3: CATSDGGQGGDTQYF
D: TRBD1
length: 15
V: TRBV24-1
size: .
J: TRBJ2-3

DNA: TGCGCCAGCAGCCAAGGAGGAGGACCGAGCTATGGCTACACCTTC
CDR3: CASSQGGGPSYGYTF
D: .
length: 15
V: TRBV4-1
size: .
J: TRBJ1-2

DNA: TGTGCCAGCAGCCGCGGGACAGGGGGAATTTATGGCTACACCTTC
CDR3: CASSRGTGGIYGYTF
D: TRBD1
length: 15
V: TRBV11-2
size: .
J: TRBJ1-2

DNA: TGTGCCAGCAGATATGGACTAGCGGGGGGGTTAGATACGCAGTATTTT
CDR3: CASRYGLAGGLDTQYF
D: TRBD2
length: 16
V: TRBV5-6
size: .
J: TRBJ2-3

DNA: TGTGCCAGCAGCCACAATCCCCTCACCGGGGAGCTGTTTTTT
CDR3: CASSHNPLTGELFF
D: .
length: 14
V: TRBV5-5
size: .
J: TRBJ2-2

DNA: TGTGCCAGCAGCTTTGAGGACAGGGGTTTCTATGGCTACACCTTC
CDR3: CASSFEDRGFYGYTF
D: TRBD1
length: 15
V: TRBV5-8
size: .
J: TRBJ1-2

DNA: TGTGCCAGCAGTTTAACCCACGTCACTAGTGGGCAAAAAGAGACCCAGTACTTC
CDR3: CASSLTHVTSGQKETQYF
D: .
length: 18
V: TRBV27
size: .
J: TRBJ2-5

DNA: TGTGCCACCAGCAGAGACGAGGGCTGGGACTATGGCTACACCTTC
CDR3: CATSRDEGWDYGYTF
D: .
length: 15
V: TRBV15
size: .
J: TRBJ1-2

DNA: TGTGCCAGCAGCCAAGATTCGAGCGGCCCGCTCCGGGCGCAGTATTTT
CDR3: CASSQDSSGPLRAQYF
D: .
length: 16
V: TRBV4-2
size: .
J: TRBJ2-3

DNA: TGTGCCAGCAGCACCGGGGGGTCCTACAATGAGCAGTTCTTC
CDR3: CASSTGGSYNEQFF
D: TRBD2
length: 14
V: TRBV5-5
size: .
J: TRBJ2-1

DNA: TGTGCCAGTAGTATGGCCGGGACAGGGTTTTACGATGAGCAGTTCTTC
CDR3: CASSMAGTGFYDEQFF
D: TRBD1
length: 16
V: TRBV19
size: .
J: TRBJ2-1

DNA: TGTGCCAGCAGCCTAGCACTTAGCGGGGGGGCGGGAGAGCAGTACTTC
CDR3: CASSLALSGGAGEQYF
D: TRBD2
length: 16
V: TRBV11-2
size: .
J: TRBJ2-7

DNA: TGTGCCAGCAGCTCCGCCGGGACAGGGACCTACGAGCAGTACTTC
CDR3: CASSSAGTGTYEQYF
D: TRBD1
length: 15
V: TRBV11-1
size: .
J: TRBJ2-7

DNA: TGTGCCAGCAGCTTAAGCGGCTTTCGCTTCTACGAGCAGTACTTC
CDR3: CASSLSGFRFYEQYF
D: .
length: 15
V: TRBV11-2
size: .
J: TRBJ2-7

DNA: TGTGCCAGCTCACCACCCCGACTAGCGGGGGGTTATGAGCAGTTCTTC
CDR3: CASSPPRLAGGYEQFF
D: TRBD2
length: 16
V: TRBV18
size: .
J: TRBJ2-1

DNA: TGTGCCAGCAGCCTTGGACAGGGTGGCTATGGCTACACCTTC
CDR3: CASSLGQGGYGYTF
D: TRBD1
length: 14
V: TRBV5-8
size: .
J: TRBJ1-2

DNA: TGTGCCATCAGTGAGTCAAGGGGTTCTTCCTCCGGGGAGCTGTTTTTT
CDR3: CAISESRGSSSGELFF
D: .
length: 16
V: TRBV10-3
size: .
J: TRBJ2-2

DNA: TGTGCCAGCAGCTTGGGAGGTTCTGGGGAGGCTGAAGCTTTCTTT
CDR3: CASSLGGSGEAEAFF
D: .
length: 15
V: TRBV5-4
size: few
J: TRBJ1-1

DNA: TGTGCCACCAGTGATGGGGGGGGAGCTAATCAGCCCCAGCATTTT
CDR3: CATSDGGGANQPQHF
D: .
length: 15
V: TRBV24-1
size: .
J: TRBJ1-5

DNA: TGTGCCAGCAGAGAGAACACAGATACGCAGTATTTT
CDR3: CASRENTDTQYF
D: .
length: 12
V: TRBV27
size: .
J: TRBJ2-3

DNA: TGTGCCAGCAGCACCACAGGACTAGCGGGGGGGGCGAGGGAGACCCAGTACTTC
CDR3: CASSTTGLAGGARETQYF
D: TRBD2
length: 18
V: TRBV7-2
size: .
J: TRBJ2-5

DNA: TGTGCCAGCTCCTCTCCGGACAGCCTTTATGGCTACACCTTC
CDR3: CASSSPDSLYGYTF
D: .
length: 14
V: TRBV18
size: .
J: TRBJ1-2

DNA: TGTGCCAGCAGTCCCCCGGGACTAGTTTTGGGGACCCAGTACTTC
CDR3: CASSPPGLVLGTQYF
D: TRBD2
length: 15
V: TRBV13
size: .
J: TRBJ2-5

DNA: TGTGCCAGCAGCCTCGTAAGGTGGAGCTCCTACAATGAGCAGTTCTTC
CDR3: CASSLVRWSSYNEQFF
D: .
length: 16
V: TRBV7-9
size: .
J: TRBJ2-1

DNA: TGTGCCAGCAGCTTAGTCCCGGGGGGTTCAAATACGCAGTATTTT
CDR3: CASSLVPGGSNTQYF
D: TRBD2
length: 15
V: TRBV7-9
size: .
J: TRBJ2-3

DNA: TGTGCCAGCAGCTTATGGCAGGGCGGGATGAACACTGAAGCTTTCTTT
CDR3: CASSLWQGGMNTEAFF
D: .
length: 16
V: TRBV7-9
size: .
J: TRBJ1-1

DNA: TGTGCCAGCAGCTCCGGACAGGGCTCCTATAATTCACCCCTCCACTTT
CDR3: CASSSGQGSYNSPLHF
D: TRBD1
length: 16
V: TRBV7-2
size: .
J: TRBJ1-6

DNA: TGTGCCAGCAGTTTGGGACAGGGCGCGGAAAAACTGTTTTTT
CDR3: CASSLGQGAEKLFF
D: TRBD1
length: 14
V: TRBV27
size: once
J: TRBJ1-4

DNA: TGTGCCAGCAGCCTAACTGGTGCAACTAATGAAAAACTGTTTTTT
CDR3: CASSLTGATNEKLFF
D: .
length: 15
V: TRBV28
size: .
J: TRBJ1-4

DNA: TGTGCCAGCAGCCCCTTTCGGAGGGGCGCAGATACGCAGTATTTT
CDR3: CASSPFRRGADTQYF
D: .
length: 15
V: TRBV3-1/TRBV3-2
size: .
J: TRBJ2-3

DNA: TGTGCCAGCAGTTATGGGACTAGCGGGGTGCACCAAGAGACCCAGTACTTC
CDR3: CASSYGTSGVHQETQYF
D: TRBD2
length: 17
V: TRBV27
size: .
J: TRBJ2-5

DNA: TGTGCCAGTACCATCGACAGGGGATCAGGAAACACCATATATTTT
CDR3: CASTIDRGSGNTIYF
D: TRBD1
length: 15
V: TRBV19
size: .
J: TRBJ1-3

DNA: TGTGCCAGCAGTGCGCTACCGGGACAGGGGGCCCAGGGCTACACCTTC
CDR3: CASSALPGQGAQGYTF
D: TRBD1
length: 16
V: TRBV6-1
size: .
J: TRBJ1-2

DNA: TGTGCCAGCAGTTACCTGCGTGAGAACACTGAAGCTTTCTTT
CDR3: CASSYLRENTEAFF
D: .
length: 14
V: TRBV6-5
size: .
J: TRBJ1-1

DNA: TGCGCCAGCAGTGAGTTCGTGGCCTCTGAAGCTTTCTTT
CDR3: CASSEFVASEAFF
D: .
length: 13
V: TRBV10-2
size: .
J: TRBJ1-1

DNA: TGTGCCAGCAGCCAAATGAACAGGGGGGACTCCTACGAGCAGTACTTC
CDR3: CASSQMNRGDSYEQYF
D: TRBD1
length: 16
V: TRBV14
size: .
J: TRBJ2-7